This T cell receptor (beta chain) derives from a study of T cells of healthy individuals. This clonotype has ten or more counts. TCRdb re-called the 5' RACE reads through MiXCR, storing one row per CDR3 protein. In the table there are about 96,000 distinct CDR3 sequences, 17% of which are singletons. The CDR3 is 12 amino acids. Trimming left V 0 bases short and J 10 bases short, with 7 bases between. Germline values: CDR1 SGHVS, CDR2 FQNEAQ. This rearrangement joins TRBV7-8 to TRBJ2-1; maybe TRBD2 (5 bases). The origin of this receptor is a human donor in good health. This CDR3 reads CASSLAGGEQFF. Written as DNA, the CDR3 is TGTGCCAGCAGCTTAGCAGGCGGGGAGCAGTTCTTC.